These 14 T cell receptor beta chains were sequenced from one sample in a study of T cell repertoires in cytomegalovirus infection (dated by TCRdb to between 2018 and 2020). Sequencer: Illumina HiSeq 1500. Clones were called with MiXCR by TCRdb after fastp trimmed the public reads at Q25, and only in-frame beta chains were retained. Rows matching on CDR3 protein sequence are summarized as one entry with the most common DNA and genes. The sample table lists some 300,000 distinct CDR3 sequences, around 9.1% of them with a count of one. The ten top clones hold around 2.4% of the sample. The sequenced sample consisted of PBMCs. The receptors shown here come from a human donor in good health (CMV status not recorded). Some clones in this sample may be carry-over from other donors' samples.

At least ten counts were recorded for this clonotype. The chain uses TRBV19 and TRBJ1-1, with TRBD1 identical over 9 bases. The germline V gene encodes CDR1 LNHDA and CDR2 SQIVND (reference sequence). The CDR3 contains 16 residues. V shed 1 base, J shed 5 bases, and the junction held 8 bases outside the gene matches. The CDR3 DNA reads as TGTGCCAGTAGTATAGGGGACAGGGCGGTGGGAACTGAAGCTTTCTTT. Amino acids: CASSIGDRAVGTEAFF.

This chain links TRBV20-1 with TRBJ2-2, with no clear D. CDR1 and CDR2 (germline): DFQATT, SNEGSKA (reference sequence). V was trimmed by 3 bases and J by 1 base, leaving 9 bases between them. The CDR3 runs 14 residues. The CDR3 protein is CSARGLKNTGELFF. For the CDR3, the DNA is TGCAGTGCTAGGGGTCTGAAGAACACCGGGGAGCTGTTTTTT.

This clonotype was seen at least ten times. This chain connects TRBV7-2 to TRBJ2-7; possibly TRBD1 for D (6 bases). The ends were cut back, 2 bases at V and 6 bases at J, with 20 bases in the middle. Germline-derived CDR1 and CDR2 are SGHTA and FQGNSA. The length of the CDR3 is 16 residues. The CDR3 sequence is CASSLSLSGQSLEQYV. The CDR3, as DNA: TGTGCCAGCAGCTTAAGTCTTTCGGGACAAAGCCTCGAGCAGTACGTC.

This clonotype was recorded many times. V usage is TRBV14 and J usage is TRBJ2-1; 7 bases line up with TRBD2. CDR3 size: 15 residues. V shed 4 bases and J 5 bases; nucleotides not matched to a gene: 8. CDR1 is SGHDN, CDR2 FVKESK, per germline. CDR3 sequence: CASSPGLGRDNEQFF. DNA of the CDR3: TGTGCCAGCAGCCCTGGACTAGGGAGAGACAATGAGCAGTTCTTC.

The sample holds many counts of this clonotype. V usage is TRBV5-4 and J usage is TRBJ2-7, with 7 bases matching TRBD1. This CDR3 is 14 amino acids long. V gave up 4 bases and J gave up 2 bases; unmatched junction bases: 6. Per the germline V gene, CDR1 is SGHNT and CDR2 is YYREEE (reference sequence). The CDR3 coding sequence is TGTGCCAGCAGCGTAAGGGACAGTACCTACGAGCAGTACGTC. It translates to CASSVRDSTYEQYV.

This clonotype was detected a few times. V and J are TRBV12-3 or TRBV12-4 and TRBJ1-6, with a possible D match to TRBD1 (5 bases). The CDR3 runs to 14 residues. V was trimmed by 5 bases and J by 7 bases, leaving 12 bases between them. This CDR3 reads CASSRDPLNSPLHF. CDR3 nucleotide sequence: TGTGCCAGCAGTCGGGACCCCCTCAATTCACCCCTCCACTTT.

Only a few counts were recorded for this clonotype. The V and J genes are TRBV20-1 and TRBJ1-5, with 9 nucleotides matching TRBD1. Germline values: CDR1 DFQATT, CDR2 SNEGSKA (reference sequence). The CDR3 is 14 residues long. Germline trimming cut 3 bases from V and 6 bases from J; bases unmatched to any gene: 6. Here the CDR3 DNA reads TGCAGTGCTAGGGACAGGGGTATCGTTCAGCCCCAGCATTTT. Protein sequence: CSARDRGIVQPQHF.

This clonotype was observed many times. This sequence joins TRBV9 and TRBJ2-6, with a possible D match to TRBD2 (5 bases). The length of the CDR3 is 16 residues. V lost 7 bases and J lost 0, with 14 bases in between. The germline V gene encodes CDR1 SGDLS and CDR2 YYNGEE. DNA of the CDR3: TGTGCCAGCTCGGGGATAAGCATCTCTGGGGCCAACGTCCTGACTTTC. Its translation is CASSGISISGANVLTF.

Many counts were recorded for this clonotype. The rearrangement links TRBV5-4 to TRBJ1-1, with a tentative D call TRBD1 (6 bases). Trimming shortened V by 3 bases and J by 1 base, and 19 bases separated the two germline ends. Germline V CDR1 and CDR2: SGHNT, YYREEE (reference sequence). The CDR3 has 17 residues. The CDR3 protein is CASSSRRDTNKNTEAFF. Here the CDR3 DNA reads TGTGCCAGCAGCTCAAGACGGGACACGAATAAGAACACTGAAGCTTTCTTT. Supplemented by reference TRBV5-4 and TRBJ1-1, the full variable domain reads ETGVTQSPTHLIKTRGQQVTLRCSSQSGHNTVSWYQQALGQGPQFIFQYYREEENGRGNFPPRFSGLQFPNYSSELNVNALELDDSALYLCASSSRRDTNKNTEAFFGQGTRLTVV.

This clonotype showed up just a few times. This chain uses TRBV23-1 with TRBJ2-7; unclear D gene. TRBV23-1 is designated an ORF whose function remains uncertain. The CDR3 consists of 14 residues. The ends were cut back, 2 bases at V and 2 bases at J, with 10 bases in the middle. The CDR3 DNA is TGCGCCAGCAGTCAAGTCGGCAGAACCTACGAGCAGTACGTC. It codes for CASSQVGRTYEQYV.

This clonotype was counted many times. This chain connects TRBV28 to TRBJ2-1, with 7 bases lining up with TRBD2. The CDR3 has 16 amino acids. The V and J ends lost 4 bases and 5 bases, in that order; junction bases with no gene match: 11. CDR1 and CDR2 (germline): MDHEN, SYDVKM. In DNA, the CDR3 is TGTGCCAGCAGTTCGCGGGGGACGTTCGTGCACAATGAGCAGTTCTTC. Amino acids: CASSSRGTFVHNEQFF.

This clonotype has ten or more counts. The chain combines TRBV12-3 or TRBV12-4 with TRBJ2-3; D ambiguous. Trimming stripped 3 bases from V and 6 bases from J, with 10 bases between. The CDR3 is 13 amino acids. CDR3 DNA sequence: TGTGCCAGCAGTTTCTCCTCGGGCGATACGCAGTATTTT. Amino acids: CASSFSSGDTQYF.

The table lists this clonotype with many counts. The chain employs TRBV28 and TRBJ2-1; the D is unclear. The germline CDR1 and CDR2 sequences are MDHEN and SYDVKM. V dropped 6 bases and J dropped 3 bases, with 6 bases sitting between them. The CDR3 contains 12 residues. The CDR3 DNA is TGTGCCAGCAGCTTAAGCTACAATGAGCAGTTCTTC. Translated, it gives CASSLSYNEQFF.

This clonotype was picked up many times. V gene TRBV15 combines with J gene TRBJ1-3, with D possibly being TRBD1 (5 bases). CDR1 and CDR2 (germline): LNHNV, YYDKDF (reference sequence). V was cut by 0 bases and J by 4 bases, with 13 bases left in between. The CDR3 contains 16 residues. The DNA of the CDR3 is TGTGCCACCAGCAGAGATTTGGGGCAGTGGGGAAACACCATATATTTT. Its translation is CATSRDLGQWGNTIYF.